This T cell receptor beta chain is drawn from a study of T-cell memory formation after mild COVID-19 (dated by TCRdb to the early 2020s). As for the study more broadly: TCR sequence clusters from the two donors were found to be largely donor specific. In a couple of donors, T-cell clones that expanded and contracted after mild COVID-19 were tracked by sequencing TCRalpha and TCRbeta repertoires over time. The cohort was made up of two young adult volunteers, one female and one male, who were previously healthy.

The trim is 3 bases for V and 8 bases for J, with a gap of 13 bases between the germline ends. Taken from cysteine to phenylalanine, the CDR3 has 13 residues. Only the CDR3 DNA stays, 39 bases, in frame from base 1. To note about this clonotype: This clone's antigen is unknown. Nothing much larger sits one base from this clone, and base qualities are not available.

The sequencer listed for this sample is Illumina NovaSeq 6000. TCRalpha and TCRbeta cDNA libraries were built by 5'RACE with constant-segment primers, adding sample barcodes and unique molecular identifiers. Trizol reagent was used to extract RNA from every sample. Libraries were amplified in two PCR steps, with a second sample barcode and Illumina TruSeq adapters added in the second step. The libraries were sequenced on an Illumina NovaSeq using 2 x 150 bp paired-end reads. The original pipeline was this. Reads were demultiplexed and collapsed into UMI-guided consensus sequences with migec v1.2.7. Using mixcr v2.1.11, the UMI consensuses were aligned to TRA and TRB V and J templates and assembled into clonotypes. Clonotypes were classified as expanded or contracted when called significant by both edgeR and NoisET, with noise models trained on biological replicates. edgeR calls used a false discovery rate-adjusted p below 0.01 and a log2 fold-change threshold of 1. As an exploratory analysis of dynamics, max-normalized trajectories of the 1000 most abundant clonotypes were examined with PCA combined with hierarchical clustering. Separately sequenced CD4+ and CD8+ repertoires were used to assign the CD4 or CD8 phenotype of responding clones. In TCRdb, the public reads were trimmed at Q25 with fastp and aligned with MiXCR, with productive beta chains retained. Each CDR3 protein gets just one entry, which takes the most common genes and DNA from the rows behind it. The V and J calls follow TCRdb's processing rather than the paper's. For this sample the table gives around 510,000 distinct CDR3 sequences, of which about 20% were detected only once. Around 8.4% of the sample is in the top ten clones.

Overall study outcomes, separate from this receptor: Contracting CD4+ clones were located mainly in the CM and EM memory subsets, whereas CD8+ clones were found to be enriched in EMRA. Only two mild cases were covered in the study, and larger cohorts including severe cases with pre-infection samples were considered necessary. Some responding clones were detected in pre-infection memory, which suggested that pre-existing cross-reactive memory T cells had joined the SARS-CoV-2 response. SARS-CoV-2 specificity of the second-wave clones peaking on day 37 was not confirmed. From day 15 to 85, contracting clones showed balanced CD4/CD8 phenotypes, whereas a second wave of clones that expanded from day 15 to 37 leaned towards CD4+.

PBMCs were isolated by Ficoll-Paque density gradient centrifugation. Sequenced input: PBMCs or a T cell subset sorted from them (not recorded which). This receptor chain uses TRBV12-3 or TRBV12-4 and TRBJ1-2, and the D gene may be TRBD1, 6 bases matching. The clonotype was recovered from an adult woman who had mild COVID-19 (a few samples of this study predate the infection). The sample titles of this study are shuffled in the database, so cell type and time point are left out; the donor was told from shared clones. The CDR3 in this case is CASSFGGLGGYTF. The nucleotide sequence is TGTGCCAGCAGTTTTGGGGGGCTGGGAGGCTACACCTTC.